This TCR beta chain emerged from a study of CD4+ T cells in melanoma. The study's findings and limits: Reportedly, melanoma neoantigen-specific CD4+ T cells showed varied differentiation states. A reported correlation linked neoantigen-specific CD4+ T cells to CD8+, macrophage and B cell function.

Worth noting for this clone: Antigen unknown.

The assay was immunoSEQ multiplex PCR, and TCRdb's table has in-frame clones only and misses some. The sample holds 55,000 or so clones, roughly two thirds seen once. Material: tumor tissue. The receptor was isolated from a human donor with melanoma.

CDR3 nucleotide sequence: TGTGCCAGCAGTTACGGGGAAGGGGCTGGAGGCTACACCTTC. Its protein is CASSYGEGAGGYTF. The chain links TRBV6-6 to TRBJ1-2; perhaps TRBD1 as D (5 bases). Germline assignment: CDR1 MNHNY and CDR2 SVGAGI (reference sequence). The CDR3 covers 14 residues. V lost 2 bases to trimming and J lost 8 bases, with 15 bases between them.